The 12 T cell receptor beta chains listed next were all sequenced from one sample in a study of blood T cells in healthy people across ages. With a J-beta primer mix and a sample-barcoded 5' primer, a second PCR ran roughly 6 to 12 cycles. TCRdb reanalysed the 5' RACE reads using MiXCR and keeps one entry per CDR3 protein. The data show over 950,000 distinct CDR3 sequences, with 30% to 40% seen just once and about an eighth held by the top ten. Source material: blood. Receptors originate from a man aged 18 to 29 in good health.

Worth noting for this clonotype: This may be a read error: a much more frequent sequence differs by one nucleotide. The genes are TRBV6-5 and TRBJ1-5, with 9 bases aligning to TRBD1. Germline loops: CDR1 MNHEY, CDR2 SVGAGI. The CDR3 contains 18 residues. CDR3 DNA sequence: TGTGCCGGCAGTACTCCGGGACAGGGAGCATATAGCAATCAGCCCCAGCATTTT. It is translated as CAGSTPGQGAYSNQPQHF.

The chain is built from TRBV7-2 and TRBJ2-7; tentatively, D is TRBD1 or TRBD2 (5 bases each). The CDR3 length is 16 residues. Trimming shortened V by 3 bases and J by 7 bases, and 22 bases separated the two germline ends. Germline-derived CDR1 and CDR2 are SGHTA and FQGNSA. CDR3 loop: CASSLLGTGIPNEQYF. CDR3 nucleotides: TGTGCCAGCAGCTTGCTCGGGACCGGGATACCCAATGAGCAGTACTTC.

The gene calls are TRBV2 and TRBJ1-2; perhaps TRBD1 as D (5 bases). The CDR3 has 15 residues. V lost 7 bases and J 0 bases, leaving 15 bases between the germline ends. Per germline, CDR1 SNHLY and CDR2 FYNNEI. This chain's CDR3 is CASKVRDGTNYGYTF. The CDR3 DNA sequence: TGTGCCAGCAAGGTCCGGGACGGTACTAACTATGGCTACACCTTC.

The chain employs TRBV30 and TRBJ2-3; D uncertain. The CDR3 runs 13 residues. Trimming took off 3 bases at V and 3 bases at J, with 10 bases between the two ends. Germline values: CDR1 GTSNPN, CDR2 SVGIG (reference sequence). The CDR3 loop reads CAWRLQITDTQYF. As DNA, the CDR3 is TGTGCCTGGAGGTTACAAATTACAGATACGCAGTATTTT.

The V call is TRBV12-3 or TRBV12-4, the J call TRBJ2-1; D might be TRBD1 (6 bases). Trimming pared 5 bases from V and 2 bases from J, leaving 19 bases between. The CDR3 is 17 residues long. CDR3 coding DNA: TGTGCCAGCAGTCCTGGGGGCCCTAAGTTGCCCTACAATGAGCAGTTCTTC. This gives the protein CASSPGGPKLPYNEQFF.

This clonotype was seen more than once but under ten times. CDR3 sequence reads: CASSKDRASNEKLFF. The DNA for the CDR3 is TGTGCCAGCTCGAAAGACAGGGCGTCTAATGAAAAACTGTTTTTT. This sequence joins TRBV18 and TRBJ1-4; 7 bases map to TRBD1. V gave up 6 bases and J gave up 3 bases; unmatched junction bases: 7. Germline assignment: CDR1 KGHSH and CDR2 LQKENI. The CDR3 runs 15 residues.

This clonotype has a handful of counts. This sequence joins TRBV14 and TRBJ1-6; possible D gene TRBD1, 5 bases. The CDR3 sequence is 14 residues long. Germline V gene sequence: CDR1 SGHDN, CDR2 FVKESK. Trimming left V 2 bases short and J 7 bases short, with 9 bases between. The CDR3: CASSQLWTNSPLHF. CDR3 nucleotide sequence: TGTGCCAGCAGCCAATTGTGGACAAATTCACCCCTCCACTTT.

There are a few counts of this clonotype. The chain employs TRBV7-2 and TRBJ1-1; TRBD1 is a possible D gene (5 bases). The CDR3 covers 14 residues. Trimming shortened V by 6 bases and J by 11 bases, and 22 bases separated the two germline ends. The germline CDR1 and CDR2 sequences are SGHTA and FQGNSA. The CDR3 nucleotides are TGTGCCAGCAGTCAAGCTTTCGACGGGGGTTTCGCTTTCTTT. This gives the protein CASSQAFDGGFAFF.

On this clonotype itself: The germline gene is not matched at one end of the junction; a read error may be the cause. V is TRBV7-3 and J is TRBJ2-1, with 7 nucleotides matching TRBD2. Germline V gives CDR1 SGHTA, CDR2 FQGTGA. The CDR3 contains 15 residues. CDR3: CASSSSGSSHNEQFF. The DNA for the CDR3 is TGTGCCAGCAGCTCTAGCGGAAGCTCCCACAATGAGCAGTTCTTC. Complete variable domain (other parts from reference TRBV7-3 and TRBJ2-1): GAGVSQTPSNKVTEKGKYVELRCDPISGHTALYWYRQSLGQGPEFLIYFQGTGAADDSGLPNDRFFAVRPEGSVSTLKIQRTERGDSAVYLCASSSSGSSHNEQFFGPGTRLTVL.

Turning to this clonotype: This may come from a read error, since a much larger clone is one base off. The chain links TRBV20-1 to TRBJ2-3; possibly TRBD2 for D (6 bases). Germline lookup yields CDR1 DFQATT and CDR2 SNEGSKA (reference sequence). There are 13 residues in the CDR3. This CDR3 reads CGARDGGEYTQYF. The CDR3 nucleotides are TGCGGTGCTAGAGATGGAGGGGAGTATACGCAGTATTTT.

The chain has TRBV25-1 and TRBJ1-1; D not certain. Looked up from germline, CDR1 is MGHDK and CDR2 is SYGVNS. Deletions cut 8 bases from V and 5 bases from J, with 15 bases between. The CDR3 has 13 residues. The CDR3 loop reads CASVAPGNTEAFF. CDR3 in DNA: TGTGCCAGCGTCGCACCCGGGAATACTGAAGCTTTCTTT.

This rearrangement joins TRBV6-5 to TRBJ2-7; possibly TRBD2 for D (5 bases). The CDR3 totals 13 residues. The germline gives CDR1 MNHEY, CDR2 SVGAGI. Trimming pared 5 bases from V and 2 bases from J, leaving 10 bases between. The CDR3 sequence: CASSKPGTYEQYF. The CDR3 region has the DNA TGTGCCAGCAGTAAGCCGGGGACCTACGAGCAGTACTTC.